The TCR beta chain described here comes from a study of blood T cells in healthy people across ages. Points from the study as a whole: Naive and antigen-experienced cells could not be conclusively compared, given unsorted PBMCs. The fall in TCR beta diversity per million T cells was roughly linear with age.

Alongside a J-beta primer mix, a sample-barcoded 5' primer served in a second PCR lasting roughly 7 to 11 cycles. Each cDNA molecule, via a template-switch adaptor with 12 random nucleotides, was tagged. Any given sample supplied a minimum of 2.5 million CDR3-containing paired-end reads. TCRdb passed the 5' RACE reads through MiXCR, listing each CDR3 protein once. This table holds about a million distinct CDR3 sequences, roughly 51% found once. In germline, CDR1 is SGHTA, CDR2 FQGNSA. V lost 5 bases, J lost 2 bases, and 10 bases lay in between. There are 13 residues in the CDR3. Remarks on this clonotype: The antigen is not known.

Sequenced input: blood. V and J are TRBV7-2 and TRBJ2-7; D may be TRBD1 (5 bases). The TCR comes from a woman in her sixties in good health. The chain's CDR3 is CASSRQSTYEQYF. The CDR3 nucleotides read TGTGCCAGCAGCCGACAGTCAACCTACGAGCAGTACTTC.